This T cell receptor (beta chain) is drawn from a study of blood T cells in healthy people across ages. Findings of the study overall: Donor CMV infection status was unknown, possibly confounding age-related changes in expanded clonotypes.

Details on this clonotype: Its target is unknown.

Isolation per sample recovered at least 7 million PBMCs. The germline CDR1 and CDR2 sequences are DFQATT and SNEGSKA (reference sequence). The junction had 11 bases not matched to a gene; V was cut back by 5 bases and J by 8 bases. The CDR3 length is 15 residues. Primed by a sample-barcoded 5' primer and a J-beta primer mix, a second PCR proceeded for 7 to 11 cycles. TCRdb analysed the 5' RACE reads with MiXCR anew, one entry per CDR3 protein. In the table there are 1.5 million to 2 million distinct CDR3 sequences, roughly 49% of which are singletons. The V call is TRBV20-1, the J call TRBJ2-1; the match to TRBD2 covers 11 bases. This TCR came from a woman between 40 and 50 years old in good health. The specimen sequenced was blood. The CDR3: CSAWLAGGPRDEQFF. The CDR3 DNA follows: TGCAGTGCTTGGTTAGCGGGGGGGCCTCGGGATGAGCAGTTCTTC.